This T cell receptor (beta chain) appears in the sequencing data of a study of graft-versus-host responses after intestinal transplantation (dated by TCRdb to 2020 to 2023). Concerning the study at large: Recipients received multivisceral, liver-intestinal, or isolated intestinal transplants. Every recipient was given anti-thymocyte globulin induction, then maintenance tacrolimus and steroids for approximately 3 years. The cohort enrolled 24 intestinal transplant recipients including one retransplant, and a few patients lacking pretransplant specimens were excluded. After intestinal transplantation, graft-versus-host and host-versus-graft alloreactive T cell clones were followed in the graft, circulation and bone marrow using bulk TCR-beta CDR3 sequencing. Donor T cell macrochimerism was defined as a peak of at least 4% donor T cells among recipient peripheral blood mononuclear cells. To identify alloreactive clones, pre-transplant mixed lymphocyte reaction products were sequenced and then compared with unstimulated pre-transplant donor and recipient T cells. Samples from a few later patients were sequenced in-house on an Illumina MiSeq with MiXCR processing rather than by the commercial service.

The library was made by the immunoSEQ multiplex PCR assay. For most patients, genomic DNA was isolated with the Qiagen DNeasy Blood and Tissue Kit and shipped frozen to Adaptive Biotechnologies for TCR sequencing. High-throughput TCR-beta CDR3 sequencing of genomic DNA from most patients was performed by Adaptive Biotechnologies. Concerning the study's data processing: TCR sequencing data were retrieved from Adaptive's ImmunoSEQ software for 15 to 20 patients, whereas a few other patients were processed with MiXCR and VDJtools. To correct CD4 versus CD8 sorting errors, any sequence found in both subsets at a frequency ratio below 5:1 was removed. Because the origin of CDR3 nucleotide sequences shared between donor and recipient could not be assigned, those sequences were removed. Alloreactive clones required at least 2-fold expansion over unstimulated cells and minimum CFSE-low frequency of 0.002% (template counts) or 0.001% (read counts). Mappable clones were those detected in sequenced pre-transplant spleen, lymph node, or MLR CFSE-low populations of the donor or recipient. The cumulative frequency of alloreactive clones was calculated as a percentage of all sequences, weighted by copy number. Not all clones reach the TCRdb copy of this immuneACCESS table, which keeps in-frame sequences only. Checked studies attribute under half of the gap to unresolved V genes and leave the rest unexplained. V and J calls and clone size come straight from that table; D and trimming were deduced from the DNA. For this sample there are around 49,000 clones; around 89% appear just once. The ten largest clonotypes hold approximately 0.6% of the sample.

In light of the paper, this sample's time point label describes: cells obtained before transplantation from donor or recipient. CD3+CD4+ and CD3+CD8+ populations were FACS-sorted from unstimulated pre-transplant donor and recipient cells taken from spleen or lymph nodes. What the study reported, not specific to this receptor: Peak levels of circulating GvH clones were associated with declines in HvG clones early after transplant. In patients with donor T cell macrochimerism, the allografts had high GvH to HvG T cell clonal ratios. The relatively low number and heterogeneity of intestinal transplant patients limited the conclusions. GvH clones were found in recipient bone marrow, and some of the GvH clones appeared earlier in ileal mucosa or blood, which is consistent with an intestinal mucosal origin.

This clone was counted only a few times. The target of this receptor is not known. No base qualities exist here, and no much larger clone lies one base off it. Based on the germline V gene, the CDR1 and CDR2 sequences are ENHRY and SYGVKD. Reading from cysteine to phenylalanine, the CDR3 counts 15 amino acids. Only the CDR3 DNA is retained, 45 bases long and in frame from the first base. Trimming removed 3 bases from V and 2 bases from J, leaving 13 bases between the germline ends. The sequencing here drew on unstimulated CD4+ T cells sorted from spleen or lymph node cells, taken before transplant. The receptor chain draws on TRBV10-3 and TRBJ1-1; perhaps TRBD1 is the D gene, with 6 bases matching. The sequence derives from a human donor who was the organ donor for an intestinal transplant. The nucleotide sequence reads TGTGCCATCAGTGAATTGGACAGAAGCAACACTGAAGCTTTCTTT. The encoded protein is CAISELDRSNTEAFF.